The clone carrying this T cell receptor beta chain has just a few counts. Its antigen is unknown. The sample is drawn from a study of spatial heterogeneity in lung cancer. Findings of the study overall: Higher tumor mutation counts went along with higher counts of expanded intratumoral alpha and beta TCRs.

TCRdb reanalysed the 5' RACE reads using MiXCR and keeps one entry per CDR3 protein. Altogether about 100,000 distinct CDR3 sequences are present, about 4.6% being singletons, with the ten largest covering around 21%. This CDR3 is 13 amino acids long. The V end lost 5 bases, the J end lost 5 bases, and 13 bases lay between the germline ends. CDR1 SGHRS and CDR2 YFSETQ come from the germline V gene. Indicated time point: sample taken at primary tumor resection. From tumor, nontumor lung or frozen PBMC, whole RNA was taken unsorted for sequencing. J is TRBJ2-5 and V is TRBV5-1; D is ambiguous. The sequences come from lung tumor tissue, collected at surgery. This TCR was sampled from a male donor with early-stage non-small cell lung cancer. The CDR3: CASRISSRETQYF. The CDR3, as DNA: TGCGCCAGCAGAATTAGTTCCAGGGAGACCCAGTACTTC.